This T cell receptor beta chain was profiled in a study of T cells after posttransplantation cyclophosphamide. Cyclophosphamide on days +3 and +4 followed busulfan-fludarabine conditioning and a marrow graft. V was shortened by 5 bases and J by 0 bases, with 19 bases between the two germline ends. The germline gives CDR1 SGHTA, CDR2 FQGNSA. The CDR3 consists of 17 residues. Profiled with immunoSEQ multiplex PCR; TCRdb holds only in-frame clones, not every one. Of roughly 17,000 clones listed, about 77% were seen once; the top ten hold under 35%. Notes on this clone: Its specificity is unknown.

Study-wide findings and caveats: Skin or GI-infiltrating T cells shared few TRB sequences with blood. Donor-recipient repertoire similarity was low at 1-2 months, rising over year one. After PTCy, TRB diversity resembled that of CNI/methotrexate controls.

This specimen consisted of CD8+ T cells sorted from PBMCs, obtained approximately 1,900 days after a stem cell transplant with posttransplant cyclophosphamide. The TCR was taken from a female patient aged 40 to 50 who received an allogeneic stem cell transplant from a related donor, was CMV-positive, and had no GVHD. Certain T cells may be donor cells from the graft. The chain is built from TRBV7-2 and TRBJ1-2; unclear D gene. CDR3 sequence: CASSPEGSSSPNYGYTF. The CDR3 coding sequence is TGTGCCAGCAGCCCCGAGGGATCCTCTTCCCCTAACTATGGCTACACCTTC.